This T cell receptor (beta chain) was identified in a study of blood T cell repertoires in COVID-19. Looking at the study overall: Samples taken during acute and convalescent COVID-19 were collected in the United States, Italy and Spain. T cells, B-cell-depleted T cells, or PBMCs provided the cDNA or gDNA that served as material.

Original data processing: Researchers report that nucleated cell counts were estimated from reference gene primer amplification. Method: immunoSEQ multiplex PCR; TCRdb's copy keeps in-frame clones and lacks some. V and J calls and clone size are those listed in that table; D and trimming were worked out from the DNA. The data show about 190,000 clones, roughly three quarters seen once. The specimen was peripheral blood. The clonotype originates from a man in his sixties with active or convalescent COVID-19.

Here the CDR3 reads CASSLPRLAGGYNEQFF. The CDR3 DNA sequence: TGTGCCAGCAGCTTACCCCGACTAGCGGGCGGCTACAATGAGCAGTTCTTC. The chain recombines TRBV7-9 with TRBJ2-1, with TRBD2 matching over 10 bases. CDR3 length: 17 residues. The V and J ends lost 2 bases and 3 bases, in that order; junction bases with no gene match: 7. Germline V CDR1 and CDR2: SEHNR, FQNEAQ (reference sequence).